The 5 T cell receptor beta chains reported below all come from one sample, sequenced in a study of blood T cell repertoires in COVID-19. TCRdb keeps only in-frame clones here, not all; method: immunoSEQ multiplex PCR. The table includes some 200,000 clones, 70% to 90% detected once. Source material: peripheral blood. The receptors were sampled from a woman between 55 and 75 years old with COVID-19, enrolled during active disease.

This clone has only a few counts. This rearrangement joins TRBV7-2 to TRBJ1-2, with unresolved D. Germline V gene sequence: CDR1 SGHTA, CDR2 FQGNSA. With 5 bases removed from V and 5 bases from J, the gap between germline ends came to 12 bases. The CDR3 has 13 residues. The CDR3 bases are TGTGCCAGCAGCCCCGCCCGGGGTTATGGCTACACCTTC. Residues: CASSPARGYGYTF.

V usage is TRBV28 and J usage is TRBJ1-2; possibly TRBD1 for D (5 bases). The CDR3 length is 16 residues. Trimming took off 7 bases at V and 2 bases at J, with 20 bases between the two ends. Per germline, CDR1 MDHEN and CDR2 SYDVKM. The CDR3 here is CASTPIGQGPNYGYTF. CDR3 bases: TGTGCCAGCACACCCATCGGTCAGGGCCCCAACTATGGCTACACCTTC.

J is TRBJ2-5 and V is TRBV5-4; 7 nucleotides agree with TRBD1. Germline CDR1 and CDR2: SGHNT and YYREEE (reference sequence). Trimming took 3 bases from V and 4 from J; bases not matched to a gene: 6. This CDR3 has 14 residues. CDR3 DNA: TGTGCCAGCAGCTCCCGGGACAGAGGAGAGACCCAGTACTTC. Protein product: CASSSRDRGETQYF.

The chain employs TRBV7-9 and TRBJ2-1; no clear D. Germline V gene data show CDR1 as SEHNR and CDR2 as FQNEAQ (reference sequence). Deletions cut 5 bases from V and 1 base from J, with 9 bases between. The CDR3 loop spans 14 amino acids. CDR3: CASSPAESYNEQFF. The CDR3 DNA follows: TGTGCCAGCAGCCCCGCGGAGTCCTACAATGAGCAGTTCTTC.

The chain carries TRBV19 and TRBJ2-5; possibly TRBD2 for D (5 bases). The CDR3 covers 14 residues. V lost 3 bases and J lost 2, with 10 bases in between. Germline V gives CDR1 LNHDA, CDR2 SQIVND (reference sequence). The CDR3 reads CASSIRGFQETQYF. As DNA, the CDR3 is TGTGCCAGTAGTATCAGAGGGTTTCAAGAGACCCAGTACTTC.